One sample yielded the 16 T cell receptor beta chains listed below, sequenced in a study of T-cell reconstitution after alpha-beta-depleted transplantation in children. It was with unique molecular identifiers that the TCRbeta library was prepared. TCRdb independently ran MiXCR on the PCR reads; one entry per CDR3 protein. Counted here are under 300,000 distinct CDR3 sequences, around 8.9% occurring once; the ten biggest clones make up about 5.4%. This sample comprised PBMCs from the stem cell graft donor, obtained from the stem cell graft. Receptors originate from a human donor who donated a stem cell graft to a child with SCID.

Notes on this clonotype: Lacking the conserved final phenylalanine or tryptophan, this CDR3 likely reflects a read error. The chain is built from TRBV7-2 and TRBJ2-5; weak D call: TRBD1 (6 bases). CDR1 is SGHTA, CDR2 FQGNSA, per germline. V was clipped by 3 bases and J by 5 bases, with 19 bases between them. This CDR3 spans 16 amino acids. This CDR3 is CASSFDREPGAETQYS. CDR3 DNA: TGTGCCAGCAGCTTCGACCGGGAACCAGGGGCGGAGACCCAGTACTCC.

The sample holds many counts of this clonotype. The chain joins TRBV9 to TRBJ2-1; no reliable D call. Per germline, CDR1 SGDLS and CDR2 YYNGEE. The CDR3 extends over 13 amino acids. Trimming took off 0 bases at V and 15 bases at J, with 16 bases between the two ends. CDR3 loop: CASSVEGSGVGFF. The CDR3 coding sequence is TGTGCCAGCAGCGTAGAGGGTTCAGGTGTAGGGTTCTTC.

This clonotype has a count of ten or more. This chain joins TRBV20-1 and TRBJ1-2; D is uncertain. The CDR3 is 12 residues long. The germline V and J ends were trimmed by 3 bases and 6 bases, with 11 bases remaining between them. Germline-derived CDR1 and CDR2 are DFQATT and SNEGSKA (reference sequence). CDR3 loop: CSARVPSHGYTF. The CDR3 nucleotides read TGCAGTGCTAGGGTTCCTTCCCATGGCTACACCTTC.

There are many counts of this clonotype. The chain joins TRBV4-1 to TRBJ1-5; 8 bases align to TRBD1. The V segment lost 1 base and the J segment 6 bases; nucleotides outside the gene matches: 11. The CDR3 runs 17 residues. CDR1 and CDR2 from the germline V gene are MGHRA and YSYEKL. The chain's CDR3 is CASSQGAARGQGQPQHF. CDR3 bases: TGCGCCAGCAGCCAAGGAGCGGCCAGGGGGCAAGGTCAGCCCCAGCATTTT.

This clonotype was recorded at least ten times. The V gene is TRBV5-6, the J gene TRBJ1-1; D is unresolved. Germline lookup yields CDR1 SGHDT and CDR2 YYEEEE. The V end was cut by 4 bases, the J end by 0 bases, with 13 bases between. The CDR3 is 15 residues long. CDR3 residues: CASSRNTGLNTEAFF. The DNA for the CDR3 is TGTGCCAGCAGCCGGAACACGGGGTTGAACACTGAAGCTTTCTTT.

This clonotype was recorded at least ten times. This chain uses TRBV10-3 with TRBJ2-1; 11 bases match TRBD2. The CDR3 is 16 residues long. Germline CDR1 is ENHRY and CDR2 is SYGVKD. V lost 6 bases and J lost 2; bases outside the gene matches: 6. CDR3 DNA sequence: TGTGCCATCAGGACGACTAGCGGGGCCCCCTACAATGAGCAGTTCTTC. Translated: CAIRTTSGAPYNEQFF.

This clonotype was seen ten or more times. The chain has TRBV12-3 or TRBV12-4 and TRBJ1-5; D perhaps matches TRBD1 (6 bases). V lost 5 bases to trimming and J lost 4 bases, with 15 bases between them. The CDR3 sequence is 15 residues long. The CDR3 sequence: CASSPHSQGNQPQHF. The CDR3 bases are TGTGCCAGCAGTCCCCACTCACAGGGTAATCAGCCCCAGCATTTT.

With respect to this clonotype: A much larger clone differs by one base, so this may be a read error. The CDR3 sequence: CATSRTVRAGNEQYF. CDR3 coding DNA: TGTGCCACCAGCAGAACGGTAAGGGCTGGAAACGAGCAGTACTTC. This chain joins TRBV15 and TRBJ2-7; no clear D. The CDR3 totals 15 residues. Trimming took off 2 bases at V and 5 bases at J, with 16 bases between the two ends. Germline V gene lookup returns CDR1 LNHNV and CDR2 YYDKDF (reference sequence).

This clonotype showed up many times. The chain is built from TRBV7-2 and TRBJ2-3; 7 bases align to TRBD1. The J segment lost 2 bases and the V segment lost 1 base, leaving 3 bases of the junction unmatched. This CDR3 spans 15 amino acids. Germline V gives CDR1 SGHTA, CDR2 FQGNSA. CDR3 protein: CASSLEGQTTDTQYF. CDR3 DNA sequence: TGTGCCAGCAGCTTAGAGGGACAGACCACAGATACGCAGTATTTT.

V gene TRBV7-2 combines with J gene TRBJ2-5, with 8 bases identical to TRBD1. The CDR3 is 15 residues long. Germline-derived CDR1 and CDR2 are SGHTA and FQGNSA. With 0 bases clipped from V and 5 bases from J, the junction kept 5 bases outside the gene matches. The CDR3 sequence is CASSLAQGARETQYF. Here the CDR3 DNA reads TGTGCCAGCAGCTTAGCTCAGGGGGCCCGGGAGACCCAGTACTTC. The full variable domain, with the rest looked up from reference TRBV7-2 and TRBJ2-5, is GAGVSQSPSNKVTEKGKDVELRCDPISGHTALYWYRQSLGQGLEFLIYFQGNSAPDKSGLPSDRFSAERTGGSVSTLTIQRTQQEDSAVYLCASSLAQGARETQYFGPGTRLLVL.

This clonotype appeared many times. The J gene is TRBJ2-7, the V gene TRBV11-2; 11 bases fit TRBD2. Germline V lookup: CDR1 SGHAT, CDR2 FQNNGV. CDR3 length equals 15 residues. Germline trimming cut 2 bases from V and 3 bases from J; bases unmatched to any gene: 3. The CDR3 coding sequence is TGTGCCAGCAGCTTACAGCTAGCGGGGGGCTACGAGCAGTACTTC. It codes for CASSLQLAGGYEQYF.

This clonotype was counted ten times or more. The chain is built from TRBV5-6 and TRBJ2-1; D not certain. This CDR3 spans 16 amino acids. V lost 1 base, J lost 5 bases, and 16 bases lay in between. From germline, CDR1 is SGHDT and CDR2 YYEEEE. This CDR3 is CASSLSLRTAHNEQFF. The CDR3 DNA reads as TGTGCCAGCAGCTTGAGCCTCAGGACGGCACACAATGAGCAGTTCTTC.

The table lists this clonotype with many counts. V is TRBV5-1 and J is TRBJ1-2; 8 bases are shared with TRBD1. This CDR3 comprises 15 residues. V lost 3 bases and J lost 2; bases outside the gene matches: 6. Germline V CDR1 and CDR2: SGHRS, YFSETQ. In nucleotides, the CDR3 is TGCGCCAGCAGCTATAGCGACAGGGGAAACTATGGCTACACCTTC. It translates to CASSYSDRGNYGYTF. The variable domain in full, completed from reference TRBV5-1 and TRBJ1-2, reads KAGVTQTPRYLIKTRGQQVTLSCSPISGHRSVSWYQQTPGQGLQFLFEYFSETQRNKGNFPGRFSGRQFSNSRSEMNVSTLELGDSALYLCASSYSDRGNYGYTFGSGTRLTVV.

This clonotype came up a few times. The chain uses TRBV7-9 and TRBJ2-3, with 7 nucleotides matching TRBD1. Unmatched junction bases numbered 8, after V lost 4 bases and J lost 1 base. The CDR3 consists of 16 residues. Germline lookup yields CDR1 SEHNR and CDR2 FQNEAQ (reference sequence). The CDR3 is CASSSGQTGRTDTQYF. For the CDR3, the DNA is TGTGCCAGCAGCTCGGGACAGACTGGTCGCACAGATACGCAGTATTTT.

In this sample, this clonotype turned up many times. The chain is built from TRBV3-1 and TRBJ2-5, with D possibly TRBD2 on 5 matching bases. V was clipped by 1 base and J by 4 bases, with 10 bases between them. This CDR3 is built from 14 residues. From germline, CDR1 is LGHDT and CDR2 YNNKEL (reference sequence). The CDR3 reads CASSQVGAAETQYF. In DNA, the CDR3 is TGTGCCAGCAGCCAAGTGGGAGCGGCAGAGACCCAGTACTTC.

This clonotype was seen only a few times. The genes are TRBV24-1 and TRBJ2-2; 9 nucleotides align to TRBD1. The germline V gene has CDR1 KGHDR and CDR2 SFDVKD. This CDR3 region has 15 residues. The junction had 7 bases not matched to a gene; V was cut back by 7 bases and J by 5 bases. CDR3: CATSPGQGRTGELFF. CDR3 sequence (DNA): TGTGCCACCAGCCCGGGACAGGGTAGGACCGGGGAGCTGTTTTTT.